This TCR beta chain was captured by sequencing in a study of blood T cell repertoires in COVID-19. The germline CDR1 and CDR2 sequences are SGHVS and FQNEAQ. The CDR3 length is 14 residues. V dropped 4 bases and J dropped 6; count of bases not matched to a gene: 6. Sequencing used immunoSEQ multiplex PCR; TCRdb keeps in-frame clones, though not all of them. The data contain approximately 96,000 clones, about 95% of them singletons. This receptor was identified in a human donor with active COVID-19. The donor label of this sample is uncertain. Sample: peripheral blood. This chain uses TRBV7-8 with TRBJ1-5, with 7 bases matching TRBD1. The CDR3, as DNA: TGTGCCAGCAGCTCTGGGCAGGGGGGTCAGCCCCAGCATTTT. It encodes CASSSGQGGQPQHF. The variable domain in full, completed from reference TRBV7-8 and TRBJ1-5, reads GAGVSQSPRYKVAKRGQDVALRCDPISGHVSLFWYQQALGQGPEFLTYFQNEAQLDKSGLPSDRFFAERPEGSVSTLKIQRTQQEDSAVYLCASSSGQGGQPQHFGDGTRLSIL.